This T cell receptor beta chain was profiled in a study of OX40 agonist ivuxolimab in advanced cancers. For the study at large: Patients receiving dose escalation had hepatocellular carcinoma, melanoma, renal cell or head and neck cancer. Of the patients, three showed partial responses, one with hepatocellular carcinoma and two with cutaneous melanoma.

Trimming left V 0 bases short and J 0 bases short, with 13 bases between. The germline CDR1 and CDR2 sequences are LGHNA and YNFKEQ. The CDR3 has 17 residues. Sequencing used immunoSEQ multiplex PCR; TCRdb keeps in-frame clones, though not all of them. The sample carries 40,000 or so clones, about 87% recorded once. This specimen was CD4+ or CD8+ T cells sorted from blood, taken in a trial of the OX40 agonist ivuxolimab. This chain connects TRBV4-2 to TRBJ2-3; the D gene is possibly TRBD2 (6 bases). This clonotype was obtained from an adult with an advanced solid tumor such as melanoma, head and neck, liver or kidney cancer. This CDR3 is CASSQDVTSTSTDTQYF. The CDR3 DNA is TGTGCCAGCAGCCAAGACGTGACTAGTACTAGCACAGATACGCAGTATTTT.